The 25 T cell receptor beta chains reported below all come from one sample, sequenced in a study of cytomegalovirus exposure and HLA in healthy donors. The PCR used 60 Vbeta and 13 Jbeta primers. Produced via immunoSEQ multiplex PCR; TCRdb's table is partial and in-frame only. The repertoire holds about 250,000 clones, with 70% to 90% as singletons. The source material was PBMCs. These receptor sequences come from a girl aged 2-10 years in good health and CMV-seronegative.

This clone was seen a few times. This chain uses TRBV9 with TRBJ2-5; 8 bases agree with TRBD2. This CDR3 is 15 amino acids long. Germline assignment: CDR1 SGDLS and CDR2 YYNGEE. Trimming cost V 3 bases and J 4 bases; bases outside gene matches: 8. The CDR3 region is CASSESGGFAETQYF. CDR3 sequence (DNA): TGTGCCAGCAGCGAAAGCGGGGGTTTCGCAGAGACCCAGTACTTC.

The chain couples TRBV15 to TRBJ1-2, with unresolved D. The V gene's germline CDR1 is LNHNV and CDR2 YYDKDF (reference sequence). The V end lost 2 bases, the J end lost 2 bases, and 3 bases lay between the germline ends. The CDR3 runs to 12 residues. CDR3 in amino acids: CATSRQNYGYTF. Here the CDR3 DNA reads TGTGCCACCAGCAGACAAAACTATGGCTACACCTTC. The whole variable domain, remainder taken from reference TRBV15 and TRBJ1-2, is DAMVIQNPRYQVTQFGKPVTLSCSQTLNHNVMYWYQQKSSQAPKLLFHYYDKDFNNEADTPDNFQSRRPNTSFCFLDIRSPGLGDTAMYLCATSRQNYGYTFGSGTRLTVV.

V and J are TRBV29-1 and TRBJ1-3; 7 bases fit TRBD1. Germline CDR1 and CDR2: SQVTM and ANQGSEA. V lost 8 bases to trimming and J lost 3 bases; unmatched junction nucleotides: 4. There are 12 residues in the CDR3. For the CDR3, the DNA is TGCAGCTACAGGGGCGGTGGAAACACCATATATTTT. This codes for CSYRGGGNTIYF.

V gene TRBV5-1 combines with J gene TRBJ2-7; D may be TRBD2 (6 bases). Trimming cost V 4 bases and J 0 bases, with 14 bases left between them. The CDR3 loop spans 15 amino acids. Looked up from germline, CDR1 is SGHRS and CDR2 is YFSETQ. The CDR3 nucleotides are TGCGCCAGCAGCACCCCATCCGGGAGCTCCTACGAGCAGTACTTC. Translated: CASSTPSGSSYEQYF.

The CDR3 sequence is CASSSGVSYEQYF. The CDR3 DNA reads TGTGCCAGCAGCTCCGGAGTCTCCTACGAGCAGTACTTC. The chain has TRBV7-2 and TRBJ2-7; no reliable D call. Germline V gene sequence: CDR1 SGHTA, CDR2 FQGNSA. CDR3 length: 13 residues. Trimming took 4 bases from V and 0 from J, leaving 7 bases between them.

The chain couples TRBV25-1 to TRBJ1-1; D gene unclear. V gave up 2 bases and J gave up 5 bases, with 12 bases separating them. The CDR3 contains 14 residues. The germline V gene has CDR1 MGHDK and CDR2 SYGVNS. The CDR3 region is CASSERWAATEAFF. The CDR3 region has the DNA TGTGCCAGCAGTGAACGGTGGGCTGCGACTGAAGCTTTCTTT.

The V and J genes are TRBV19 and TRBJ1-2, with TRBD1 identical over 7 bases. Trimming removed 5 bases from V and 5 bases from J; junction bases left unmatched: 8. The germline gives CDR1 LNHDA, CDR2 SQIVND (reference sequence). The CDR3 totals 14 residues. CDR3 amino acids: CASSAQGTGYGYTF. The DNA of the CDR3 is TGTGCCAGTAGTGCACAGGGGACGGGATATGGCTACACCTTC.

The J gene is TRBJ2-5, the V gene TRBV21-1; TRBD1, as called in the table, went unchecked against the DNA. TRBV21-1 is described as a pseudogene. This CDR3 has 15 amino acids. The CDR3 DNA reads TGTGCCAGCAGCAAACGGCAGGGGGCCGGGGAGACCCAGTACTTC. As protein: CASSKRQGAGETQYF.

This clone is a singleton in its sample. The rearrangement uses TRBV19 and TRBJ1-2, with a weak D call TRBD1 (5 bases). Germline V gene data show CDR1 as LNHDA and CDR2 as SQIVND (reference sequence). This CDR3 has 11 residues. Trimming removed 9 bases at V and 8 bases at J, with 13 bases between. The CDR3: CASRTPWGYTF. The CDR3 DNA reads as TGTGCCAGCCGGACACCTTGGGGCTACACCTTC.

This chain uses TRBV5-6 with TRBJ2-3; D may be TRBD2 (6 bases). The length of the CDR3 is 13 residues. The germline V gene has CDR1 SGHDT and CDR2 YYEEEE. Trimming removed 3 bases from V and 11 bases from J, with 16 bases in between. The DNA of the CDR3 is TGTGCCAGCAGCTGGCGGGACCCCCGAAGGCAGTATTTT. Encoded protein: CASSWRDPRRQYF.

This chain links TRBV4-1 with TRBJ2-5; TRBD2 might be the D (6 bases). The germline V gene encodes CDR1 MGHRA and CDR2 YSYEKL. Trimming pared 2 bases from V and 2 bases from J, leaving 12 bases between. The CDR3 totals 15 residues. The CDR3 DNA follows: TGCGCCAGCAGCCAATGGGGGGAGCTTCAAGAGACCCAGTACTTC. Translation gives CASSQWGELQETQYF.

The CDR3 is CAISGDRGWGYTF. CDR3 nucleotide sequence: TGTGCCATCAGTGGCGACAGGGGTTGGGGCTACACCTTC. The rearrangement links TRBV10-3 to TRBJ1-2, with 8 bases matching TRBD1. Germline V CDR1 and CDR2: ENHRY, SYGVKD. This CDR3 is 13 amino acids long. Losses at the gene ends were 4 bases for V and 8 bases for J; bases not matched to a gene: 6.

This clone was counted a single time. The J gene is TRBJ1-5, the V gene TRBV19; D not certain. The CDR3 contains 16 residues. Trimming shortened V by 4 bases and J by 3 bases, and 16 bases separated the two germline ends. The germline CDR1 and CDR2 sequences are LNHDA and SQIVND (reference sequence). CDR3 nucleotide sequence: TGTGCCAGTAGTACCGGGATTGGTATAATCAATCAGCCCCAGCATTTT. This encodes CASSTGIGIINQPQHF.

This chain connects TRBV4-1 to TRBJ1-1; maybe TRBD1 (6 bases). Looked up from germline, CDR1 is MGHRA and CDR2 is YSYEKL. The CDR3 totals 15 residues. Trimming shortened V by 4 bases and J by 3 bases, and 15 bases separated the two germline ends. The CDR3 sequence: CASSRGGGRDTEAFF. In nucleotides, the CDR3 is TGCGCCAGCAGCCGAGGGGGGGGGCGGGACACTGAAGCTTTCTTT.

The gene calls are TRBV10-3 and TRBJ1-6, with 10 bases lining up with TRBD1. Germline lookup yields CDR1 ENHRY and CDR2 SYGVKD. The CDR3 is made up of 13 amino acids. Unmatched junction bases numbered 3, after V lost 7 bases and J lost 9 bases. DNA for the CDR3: TGTGCCATCACCGGGACAGGGGCTTCACCCCTCCACTTT. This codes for CAITGTGASPLHF.

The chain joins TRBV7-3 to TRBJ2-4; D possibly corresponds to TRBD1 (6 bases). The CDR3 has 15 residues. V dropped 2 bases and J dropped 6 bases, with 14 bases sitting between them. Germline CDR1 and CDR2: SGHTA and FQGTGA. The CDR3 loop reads CASSLAWGPGNIQYF. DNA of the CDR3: TGTGCCAGCAGCTTAGCCTGGGGGCCGGGAAACATTCAGTACTTC.

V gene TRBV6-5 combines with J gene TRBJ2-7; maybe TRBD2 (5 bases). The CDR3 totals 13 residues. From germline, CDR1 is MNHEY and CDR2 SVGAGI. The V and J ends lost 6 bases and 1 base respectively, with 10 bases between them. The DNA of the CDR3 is TGTGCCAGCAGAGCAAGCGGATCCTACGAGCAGTACTTC. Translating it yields CASRASGSYEQYF.

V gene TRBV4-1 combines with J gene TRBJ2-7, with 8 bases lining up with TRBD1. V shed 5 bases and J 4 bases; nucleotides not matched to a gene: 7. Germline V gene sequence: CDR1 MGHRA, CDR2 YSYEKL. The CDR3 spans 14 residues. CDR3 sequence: CASSTGQGKYEQYF. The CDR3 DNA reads TGCGCCAGCAGCACCGGACAGGGAAAATACGAGCAGTACTTC.

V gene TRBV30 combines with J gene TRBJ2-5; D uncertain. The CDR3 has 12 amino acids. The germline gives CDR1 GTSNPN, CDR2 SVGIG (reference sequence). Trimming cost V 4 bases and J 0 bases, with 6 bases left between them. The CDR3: CAWKRYQETQYF. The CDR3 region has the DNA TGTGCCTGGAAGAGGTACCAAGAGACCCAGTACTTC.

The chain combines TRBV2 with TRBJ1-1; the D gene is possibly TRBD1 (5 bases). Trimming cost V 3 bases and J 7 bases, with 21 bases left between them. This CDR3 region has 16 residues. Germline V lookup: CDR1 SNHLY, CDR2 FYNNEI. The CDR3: CASSDLFTGRTLEAFF. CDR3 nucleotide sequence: TGTGCCAGCAGTGATTTATTCACAGGCCGGACCCTTGAAGCTTTCTTT.

The CDR3 loop is CASSPEAPLGTNVLTF. In DNA, the CDR3 is TGTGCCAGCAGCCCGGAGGCCCCTCTGGGGACCAACGTCCTGACTTTC. The chain employs TRBV5-8 and TRBJ2-6; D might be TRBD2 (5 bases). V lost 4 bases and J lost 8, with 19 bases in between. This CDR3 spans 16 amino acids. Germline V gene data show CDR1 as SGHTS and CDR2 as YDEGEE.

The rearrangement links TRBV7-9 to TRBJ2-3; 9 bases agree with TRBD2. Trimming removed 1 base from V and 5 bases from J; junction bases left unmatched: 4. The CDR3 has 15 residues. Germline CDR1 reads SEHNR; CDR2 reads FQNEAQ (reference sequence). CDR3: CASSLVSGGGDTQYF. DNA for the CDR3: TGTGCCAGCAGCTTAGTTAGCGGGGGAGGAGATACGCAGTATTTT. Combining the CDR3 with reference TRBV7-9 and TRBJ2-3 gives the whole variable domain DTGVSQNPRHKITKRGQNVTFRCDPISEHNRLYWYRQTLGQGPEFLTYFQNEAQLEKSRLLSDRFSAERPKGSFSTLEIQRTEQGDSAMYLCASSLVSGGGDTQYFGPGTRLTVL.

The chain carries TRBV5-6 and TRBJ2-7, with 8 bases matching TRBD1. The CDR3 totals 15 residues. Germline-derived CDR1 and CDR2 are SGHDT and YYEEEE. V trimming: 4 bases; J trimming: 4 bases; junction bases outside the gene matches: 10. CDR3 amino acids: CASSHAGGAMYEQYF. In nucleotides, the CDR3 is TGTGCCAGCAGCCACGCAGGGGGCGCGATGTACGAGCAGTACTTC.

CDR3 DNA: TGTGCCAGCTCACCACGAGTCGGGGACATATTGAACACTGAAGCTTTCTTT. Amino acid sequence: CASSPRVGDILNTEAFF. The V gene is TRBV18, the J gene TRBJ1-1; D may be TRBD1 (6 bases). Per the germline V gene, CDR1 is KGHSH and CDR2 is LQKENI. This CDR3 region has 17 residues. With 1 base removed from V and 0 bases from J, the gap between germline ends came to 15 bases.

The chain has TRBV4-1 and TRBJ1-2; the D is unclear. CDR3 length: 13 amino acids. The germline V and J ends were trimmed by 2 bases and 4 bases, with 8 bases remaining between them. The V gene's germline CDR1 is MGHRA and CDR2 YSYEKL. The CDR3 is CASSQNPVYGYTF. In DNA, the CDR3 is TGCGCCAGCAGCCAAAATCCTGTCTATGGCTACACCTTC.